The rows below give T cell receptor beta chains drawn from one sample of a study of blood T cell repertoires in COVID-19. Generated by immunoSEQ multiplex PCR, the TCRdb table keeps only in-frame clones and is missing some. The table has over 200,000 clones, roughly 76% seen once; the top ten hold 5.1%. Material: peripheral blood. These receptors all come from a human donor in a cohort sampled during active COVID-19. Both conserved end residues are part of each CDR3. Each record gives: CDR3 DNA, CDR3 protein, clone size, J gene, V gene, D gene. The D gene is left open where the match is weak. The size entry is marked missing in some rows and otherwise reads once, few, many or a size class.

cdr3_nt: TGTGCCAGCAGCTTATTGAGCACTGAAGCTTTCTTT
cdr3_aa: CASSLLSTEAFF
clone_size: once
j_call: TRBJ1-1
v_call: TRBV7-3
d_call: NA

cdr3_nt: TGTGCCAGCAGTCCCGGGACAGGGAATTACAATGAGCAGTTCTTC
cdr3_aa: CASSPGTGNYNEQFF
clone_size: NA
j_call: TRBJ2-1
v_call: TRBV28
d_call: TRBD1

cdr3_nt: TGCGCCAGCAGCCAAGACGAAGCGGGAGCTTACAATGAGCAGTTCTTC
cdr3_aa: CASSQDEAGAYNEQFF
clone_size: NA
j_call: TRBJ2-1
v_call: TRBV4-3
d_call: TRBD2

cdr3_nt: TGTGCCAGCAGCCAAGATCGAGCGTACTCATCCTACGAGCAGTACTTC
cdr3_aa: CASSQDRAYSSYEQYF
clone_size: once
j_call: TRBJ2-7
v_call: TRBV4-2
d_call: NA

cdr3_nt: TGTGCCAGCAGCCCAGGAACAGCCTCCGAGCAGTACTTC
cdr3_aa: CASSPGTASEQYF
clone_size: NA
j_call: TRBJ2-7
v_call: TRBV7-6
d_call: NA

cdr3_nt: TGTGCCAGCAGCCCTGACAGGGGCCCTTTAAACCAAGAGACCCAGTACTTC
cdr3_aa: CASSPDRGPLNQETQYF
clone_size: NA
j_call: TRBJ2-5
v_call: TRBV14
d_call: TRBD1

cdr3_nt: TGTGCCAGCACCCCCAGTTCGGGGGAACGCTTCTACGAGCAGTACTTC
cdr3_aa: CASTPSSGERFYEQYF
clone_size: NA
j_call: TRBJ2-7
v_call: TRBV27
d_call: NA

cdr3_nt: TGTGCCAGCAGCCCGACAGTGGAGCACGAGCAGTACTTC
cdr3_aa: CASSPTVEHEQYF
clone_size: NA
j_call: TRBJ2-7
v_call: TRBV7-9
d_call: NA

cdr3_nt: TGCAGTGCTCGGACTAGCGGGATTCAGTACTTC
cdr3_aa: CSARTSGIQYF
clone_size: few
j_call: TRBJ2-4
v_call: TRBV20-1
d_call: TRBD2

cdr3_nt: TGTGCCAGCAGCATAGCCGGCGGTTTCGATCAGCCCCAGCATTTT
cdr3_aa: CASSIAGGFDQPQHF
clone_size: NA
j_call: TRBJ1-5
v_call: TRBV7-2
d_call: NA

cdr3_nt: TGTGCCACCACCCTCGGAGATACGCAGTATTTT
cdr3_aa: CATTLGDTQYF
clone_size: NA
j_call: TRBJ2-3
v_call: TRBV6-6
d_call: NA

cdr3_nt: TGCAGCGGGGGAGCGGGAGCTTCGTACGAGCAGTACTTC
cdr3_aa: CSGGAGASYEQYF
clone_size: NA
j_call: TRBJ2-7
v_call: TRBV29-1
d_call: TRBD2

cdr3_nt: TGTGCCAGCAGTGGGACAGGGTCCGGCTATGGCTACACCTTC
cdr3_aa: CASSGTGSGYGYTF
clone_size: NA
j_call: TRBJ1-2
v_call: TRBV28
d_call: TRBD1

cdr3_nt: TGTGCCAGCAGCTTAGTGGGACAGGGTATTGGAAACACCATATATTTT
cdr3_aa: CASSLVGQGIGNTIYF
clone_size: NA
j_call: TRBJ1-3
v_call: TRBV7-9
d_call: TRBD1